The 15 T cell receptor beta chains reported below all come from one sample, sequenced in a study of blood T cell repertoires in COVID-19. Generated by immunoSEQ multiplex PCR, the TCRdb table keeps only in-frame clones and is missing some. The sample carries about 240,000 clones, 82% recorded once. Sequenced material: peripheral blood. The receptors were gathered from a woman aged 18-29 years with acute or convalescent COVID-19.

The chain carries TRBV28 and TRBJ2-7; the match to TRBD1 covers 9 bases. Germline V gene lookup returns CDR1 MDHEN and CDR2 SYDVKM. CDR3 length equals 16 residues. With V trimmed by 5 bases and J by 2 bases, 10 bases remained unmatched. CDR3 bases: TGTGCCAGCAGTCTCCCCCCGGGGACAGGGACCTACGAGCAGTACTTC. Its translation: CASSLPPGTGTYEQYF.

This clone was seen only a few times. The chain recombines TRBV7-2 with TRBJ2-5; no clear D gene. Germline CDR1 is SGHTA and CDR2 is FQGNSA. The CDR3 contains 14 residues. Trimming left V 2 bases short and J 0 bases short, with 7 bases between. The CDR3, as DNA: TGTGCCAGCAGCTTATCCACAGACCAAGAGACCCAGTACTTC. It yields the protein CASSLSTDQETQYF.

This sequence joins TRBV9 and TRBJ2-3, with D possibly matching TRBD2 (5 bases). V was cut by 0 bases and J by 1 base, with 9 bases left in between. The CDR3 length is 15 residues. Germline V lookup: CDR1 SGDLS, CDR2 YYNGEE. The CDR3 reads CASSVDGLRTDTQYF. The CDR3 nucleotides read TGTGCCAGCAGCGTAGACGGACTCCGCACAGATACGCAGTATTTT. Supplemented by reference TRBV9 and TRBJ2-3, the full variable domain reads DSGVTQTPKHLITATGQRVTLRCSPRSGDLSVYWYQQSLDQGLQFLIQYYNGEERAKGNILERFSAQQFPDLHSELNLSSLELGDSALYFCASSVDGLRTDTQYFGPGTRLTVL.

The CDR3 is CASRIGSGGRQPQHF. The CDR3 DNA is TGTGCCAGCAGGATTGGGTCAGGGGGCCGCCAGCCCCAGCATTTT. This rearrangement joins TRBV2 to TRBJ1-5; TRBD1 matches at 8 bases. Looked up from germline, CDR1 is SNHLY and CDR2 is FYNNEI. The junction had 11 bases not matched to a gene; V was cut back by 6 bases and J by 7 bases. CDR3 size: 15 residues.

The gene calls are TRBV10-3 and TRBJ2-4, with D perhaps TRBD2 (7 bases). This CDR3 has 13 amino acids. V was clipped by 10 bases and J by 5 bases, with 15 bases between them. Germline V gives CDR1 ENHRY, CDR2 SYGVKD. The CDR3 region has the DNA TGTGCCACCTCGGGGGGCGAGGAAAACATTCAGTACTTC. This codes for CATSGGEENIQYF.

The chain carries TRBV6-5 and TRBJ2-1, with D unclear. Germline-derived CDR1 and CDR2 are MNHEY and SVGAGI. There are 16 residues in the CDR3. Trimming took off 1 base at V and 0 bases at J, with 10 bases between the two ends. CDR3 region: CASSYLTSRSYNEQFF. The CDR3 DNA reads TGTGCCAGCAGTTACTTGACTTCCCGCTCCTACAATGAGCAGTTCTTC.

CDR3 in DNA: TGTGCCAGCAGCTTACGCGGGACGCAAGGGGTCAATGAGCAGTTCTTC. Translation: CASSLRGTQGVNEQFF. This rearrangement joins TRBV11-3 to TRBJ2-1, with a tentative D call TRBD2 (6 bases). V gave up 2 bases and J gave up 6 bases, with 17 bases separating them. The germline V gene has CDR1 SGHNT and CDR2 YENEEA. The CDR3 consists of 16 residues.

The rearrangement links TRBV27 to TRBJ2-7; 8 bases match TRBD1. The CDR3 contains 14 residues. In germline, CDR1 is MNHEY, CDR2 SMNVEV (reference sequence). With 0 bases clipped from V and 5 bases from J, the junction kept 3 bases outside the gene matches. The CDR3 reads CASSLSTRGHEQYF. The CDR3 DNA follows: TGTGCCAGCAGTTTATCGACCAGGGGGCACGAGCAGTACTTC.

Details on this clone: Sequence at one end of the junction differs from germline and may be a read error. The V call is TRBV11-2, the J call TRBJ1-2; 10 bases are shared with TRBD1. The CDR3 has 13 amino acids. CDR1 and CDR2 from the germline V gene are SGHAT and FQNNGV. CDR3 nucleotide sequence: TGTGCCAGCAGCTTAGATAGGGGACAGGGGCCATTCTTC. Translated: CASSLDRGQGPFF.

This chain joins TRBV5-1 and TRBJ2-2; TRBD2 aligns across 13 bases. The CDR3 totals 17 residues. V lost 8 bases and J lost 5; bases outside the gene matches: 12. In germline, CDR1 is SGHRS, CDR2 YFSETQ. CDR3 loop: CASTGTSGTLGTGELFF. CDR3 nucleotides: TGCGCCAGTACCGGGACTAGCGGGACTCTGGGGACCGGGGAGCTGTTTTTT. Full variable domain (missing parts from reference TRBV5-1 and TRBJ2-2): KAGVTQTPRYLIKTRGQQVTLSCSPISGHRSVSWYQQTPGQGLQFLFEYFSETQRNKGNFPGRFSGRQFSNSRSEMNVSTLELGDSALYLCASTGTSGTLGTGELFFGEGSRLTVL.

This chain joins TRBV7-9 and TRBJ2-7; 7 bases align to TRBD1. The CDR3 is 12 residues long. Germline loops: CDR1 SEHNR, CDR2 FQNEAQ (reference sequence). V lost 5 bases, J lost 5 bases, and 3 bases stayed unmatched. CDR3 sequence reads: CASSHTGDEQYF. As DNA, the CDR3 is TGTGCCAGCAGCCACACAGGGGACGAGCAGTACTTC.

V usage is TRBV5-8 and J usage is TRBJ1-5; no clear D. The germline V gene has CDR1 SGHTS and CDR2 YDEGEE. This CDR3 is built from 15 residues. The ends were cut back, 3 bases at V and 0 bases at J, with 10 bases in the middle. In nucleotides, the CDR3 is TGTGCCAGCAGCTCCGGACTTTATAGCAATCAGCCCCAGCATTTT. This codes for CASSSGLYSNQPQHF.

This sequence joins TRBV19 and TRBJ2-1; 10 bases fit TRBD1. Germline assignment: CDR1 LNHDA and CDR2 SQIVND (reference sequence). This CDR3 has 15 amino acids. The ends lost 5 bases at V and 4 bases at J; junction bases unmatched: 5. The CDR3 reads CASSGTGAKYNEQFF. The DNA of the CDR3 is TGTGCCAGTAGTGGGACAGGGGCCAAATACAATGAGCAGTTCTTC.

This chain uses TRBV7-8 with TRBJ2-7; TRBD2 matches at 9 bases. The CDR3 is 15 residues long. V was pared by 1 base and J by 4 bases, with 5 bases of the junction left unmatched. Looked up from germline, CDR1 is SGHVS and CDR2 is FQNEAQ. The CDR3 loop reads CASSLGSGSGYEQYF. In DNA form, the CDR3 reads TGTGCCAGCAGCTTAGGTAGCGGGAGTGGGTACGAGCAGTACTTC.

This chain uses TRBV28 with TRBJ2-7, with 8 bases fitting TRBD2. The V and J ends lost 4 bases and 2 bases, in that order; junction bases with no gene match: 4. Germline V gene sequence: CDR1 MDHEN, CDR2 SYDVKM. The CDR3 totals 14 residues. The CDR3 DNA follows: TGTGCCAGCAGTTCCGGGACTAGGCCCTACGAGCAGTACTTC. Its translation: CASSSGTRPYEQYF. The full variable domain, rest sourced from reference TRBV28 and TRBJ2-7, is DVKVTQSSRYLVKRTGEKVFLECVQDMDHENMFWYRQDPGLGLRLIYFSYDVKMKEKGDIPEGYSVSREKKERFSLILESASTNQTSMYLCASSSGTRPYEQYFGPGTRLTVT.